This entry features one T cell receptor beta chain sequence. Its antigen is not known. The sample is drawn from a study of cytomegalovirus exposure and HLA in healthy donors. Whole-study findings and limits: An analysis done earlier found most TCR beta V segments productive about 87% or about 30% of the time. A missense DCLRE1C variant was associated with V- and J-gene trimming of TCR beta chains in a later analysis, and an independent cohort replicated the association. An observed cluster of highly shared sequence variants was recorded as a likely sequencing artifact.

With V trimmed by 3 bases and J by 4 bases, 4 bases remained unmatched. Germline assignment: CDR1 LNHDA and CDR2 SQIVND (reference sequence). CDR3 length equals 14 residues. The PCR was carried out with 60 Vbeta primers and 13 Jbeta primers. As originally analysed: Unique TCR beta chains totaled roughly 80 million in a later count, with roughly 11 million of them shared. The protocol was immunoSEQ multiplex PCR, while the TCRdb copy is restricted to in-frame clones and leaves out a portion. V, J and clone size were drawn from that table, and D and trimming were deduced from the DNA. This sample has under 250,000 clones, with around 79% found just once.

This chain links TRBV19 with TRBJ1-2, with 8 bases lining up with TRBD1. Sequences were obtained from PBMCs. The clonotype originates from a male donor in good health and CMV-seronegative. CDR3 in DNA: TGTGCCAGTAGTATTACAGGGGGGACCTATGGCTACACCTTC. Residues: CASSITGGTYGYTF.